These T cell receptor beta chains were read from a single sample in a study of cytomegalovirus exposure and HLA in healthy donors. Libraries were prepared by immunoSEQ multiplex PCR; TCRdb keeps only in-frame clonotypes and omits some of them. The data contain approximately 110,000 clones, about 16% of them singletons. The sequenced sample was PBMCs. These receptors all stem from a woman aged 18-30 years in good health and CMV-seronegative. The CDR3 runs from the conserved cysteine through the conserved F or W. The order of the fields is V gene, D gene, clone size, J gene, CDR3 DNA, CDR3 protein. A D gene is named only where the DNA matches it firmly. Clone size is given for some rows only: seen once, a few or many times, or a class if the clone is expanded.

V gene: TRBV19
D gene: TRBD1
clone size: NA
J gene: TRBJ1-1
CDR3 DNA: TGTGCCAGTAGCAGACAGGGGGACACTGAAGCTTTCTTT
CDR3 protein: CASSRQGDTEAFF

V gene: TRBV28
D gene: TRBD2
clone size: few
J gene: TRBJ2-1
CDR3 DNA: TGTGCCAGCAAGGGACTAGCGGAGACCCACTACAATGAGCAGTTCTTC
CDR3 protein: CASKGLAETHYNEQFF

V gene: TRBV6-1
D gene: NA
clone size: NA
J gene: TRBJ2-3
CDR3 DNA: TGTGCCAGCAGTGAAGTGGCAGGGGCAGATACGCAGTATTTT
CDR3 protein: CASSEVAGADTQYF

V gene: TRBV30
D gene: NA
clone size: few
J gene: TRBJ1-5
CDR3 DNA: TGTGCCTGGAGTGTACGGGGGGCGCAGCCCCAGCATTTT
CDR3 protein: CAWSVRGAQPQHF

V gene: TRBV19
D gene: NA
clone size: few
J gene: TRBJ1-2
CDR3 DNA: TGTGCCAGTAGCTCCCCGGAGTATGGCTACACCTTC
CDR3 protein: CASSSPEYGYTF

V gene: TRBV6-6
D gene: TRBD1
clone size: few
J gene: TRBJ1-1
CDR3 DNA: TGTGCCAGCAGTTACTCGGTCAGGGGGCTTGAAGCTTTCTTT
CDR3 protein: CASSYSVRGLEAFF

V gene: TRBV5-4
D gene: TRBD1
clone size: few
J gene: TRBJ2-2
CDR3 DNA: TGTGCCAGCAGCCCCACTGGACAGGGTAGTGTCCCCGGGGAGCTGTTTTTT
CDR3 protein: CASSPTGQGSVPGELFF

V gene: TRBV7-8
D gene: TRBD1
clone size: few
J gene: TRBJ1-3
CDR3 DNA: TGTGCCAGCAGCTTGGGACAGGGGTTTTACACCATATATTTT
CDR3 protein: CASSLGQGFYTIYF

V gene: TRBV15
D gene: NA
clone size: NA
J gene: TRBJ1-1
CDR3 DNA: TGTGCCACCAGCAGAGATGTGGGGGGGACTGAAGCTTTCTTT
CDR3 protein: CATSRDVGGTEAFF

V gene: TRBV5-4
D gene: NA
clone size: NA
J gene: TRBJ1-3
CDR3 DNA: TGTGCCAGCAGTCCCCCAGGGGTTGGAAACACCATATATTTT
CDR3 protein: CASSPPGVGNTIYF

V gene: TRBV28
D gene: NA
clone size: NA
J gene: TRBJ2-7
CDR3 DNA: TGTGCCAGCAGTCCCGGACAGCTAAGAACCCTAAGACCCTACGAGCAGTACTTC
CDR3 protein: CASSPGQLRTLRPYEQYF

V gene: TRBV6-5
D gene: TRBD2
clone size: NA
J gene: TRBJ2-5
CDR3 DNA: TGTGCCAGCAGTGTCGCGGGGGGTCAGCAAGAGACCCAGTACTTC
CDR3 protein: CASSVAGGQQETQYF

V gene: TRBV28
D gene: NA
clone size: few
J gene: TRBJ2-7
CDR3 DNA: TGTGCCAGCACGCTCGGGGGATCCCACGAGCAGTACTTC
CDR3 protein: CASTLGGSHEQYF

V gene: TRBV5-1
D gene: TRBD1
clone size: few
J gene: TRBJ1-2
CDR3 DNA: TGCGCCAGCAGCTTGACAGGGGGCGGCTATGGCTACACCTTC
CDR3 protein: CASSLTGGGYGYTF

V gene: TRBV7-9
D gene: NA
clone size: NA
J gene: TRBJ1-2
CDR3 DNA: TGTGCCAGCAGCCGGGAGTCCTTCGCTAACTATGGCTACACCTTC
CDR3 protein: CASSRESFANYGYTF

V gene: TRBV27
D gene: NA
clone size: NA
J gene: TRBJ2-2
CDR3 DNA: TGTGCCAGCAGTTTCCAGGCGACCGGGGAGCTGTTTTTT
CDR3 protein: CASSFQATGELFF

V gene: TRBV9
D gene: TRBD2
clone size: few
J gene: TRBJ2-3
CDR3 DNA: TGTGCCAGCAGCCCTCCCTCGGGGGGGGCGGCAGATACGCAGTATTTT
CDR3 protein: CASSPPSGGAADTQYF

V gene: TRBV14
D gene: NA
clone size: NA
J gene: TRBJ1-1
CDR3 DNA: TGTGCCAGCAGCCATGGAGGAAAAGCTTTCTTT
CDR3 protein: CASSHGGKAFF

V gene: TRBV6-1
D gene: NA
clone size: few
J gene: TRBJ1-4
CDR3 DNA: TGTGCCAGCAGTGGGGGCAGAAATGAAAAACTGTTTTTT
CDR3 protein: CASSGGRNEKLFF

V gene: TRBV10-2
D gene: NA
clone size: NA
J gene: TRBJ2-5
CDR3 DNA: TGCGCCAGCAGTGAAACCGGGGTCCCAAAGAGGGAGACCCAGTACTTC
CDR3 protein: CASSETGVPKRETQYF

V gene: TRBV5-1
D gene: NA
clone size: NA
J gene: TRBJ2-5
CDR3 DNA: TGCGCCAGCAGCTTTGGTGGGGGGGGCCTTCTCGAGACCCAGTACTTC
CDR3 protein: CASSFGGGGLLETQYF

V gene: TRBV2
D gene: TRBD2
clone size: few
J gene: TRBJ2-2
CDR3 DNA: TGTGCCAGCGTCCGGACTCCAGCGGGATCCACCGGGGAGCTGTTTTTT
CDR3 protein: CASVRTPAGSTGELFF

V gene: TRBV14
D gene: NA
clone size: NA
J gene: TRBJ2-3
CDR3 DNA: TGTGCCAGCAGCCAATCGAGGGATACGCAGTATTTT
CDR3 protein: CASSQSRDTQYF

V gene: TRBV5-5
D gene: NA
clone size: NA
J gene: TRBJ2-7
CDR3 DNA: TGTGCCAGCAGCTTGTGGGCCGGGAGCTCCTACGAGCAGTACTTC
CDR3 protein: CASSLWAGSSYEQYF

V gene: TRBV5-1
D gene: TRBD2
clone size: few
J gene: TRBJ2-3
CDR3 DNA: TGCGCCAGCAGCTTGGTAACTAGCGGGAAAGGAGCAGATACGCAGTATTTT
CDR3 protein: CASSLVTSGKGADTQYF

V gene: TRBV11-2
D gene: NA
clone size: few
J gene: TRBJ1-1
CDR3 DNA: TGTGCCAGCTTTCCAGACACTGAAGCTTTCTTT
CDR3 protein: CASFPDTEAFF

V gene: TRBV28
D gene: TRBD2
clone size: few
J gene: TRBJ2-7
CDR3 DNA: TGTGCCAGCACCTTCGGACTAGCGGGGTACGAGCAGTACTTC
CDR3 protein: CASTFGLAGYEQYF

V gene: TRBV15
D gene: TRBD1
clone size: NA
J gene: TRBJ1-5
CDR3 DNA: TGTGCCACCAGCAGGGGACAGGGAAGACCCAGCAATCAGCCCCAGCATTTT
CDR3 protein: CATSRGQGRPSNQPQHF

V gene: TRBV5-1
D gene: TRBD2
clone size: NA
J gene: TRBJ2-7
CDR3 DNA: TGCGCCAGCAGCCCGACTAGCGCGCACTCCTACGAGCAGTACTTC
CDR3 protein: CASSPTSAHSYEQYF

V gene: TRBV19
D gene: NA
clone size: few
J gene: TRBJ2-5
CDR3 DNA: TGTGCCAGTAGTATGGTGGGCGACCAAGAGACCCAGTACTTC
CDR3 protein: CASSMVGDQETQYF

V gene: TRBV5-5
D gene: NA
clone size: few
J gene: TRBJ2-3
CDR3 DNA: TGTGCCAGCAGCTTGGCGGAGTCGAGCACAGATACGCAGTATTTT
CDR3 protein: CASSLAESSTDTQYF

V gene: TRBV9
D gene: TRBD1
clone size: NA
J gene: TRBJ1-5
CDR3 DNA: TGTGCCAGCAGCGACCGGACAGGTTACCTGACGGGGAGCAATCAGCCCCAGCATTTT
CDR3 protein: CASSDRTGYLTGSNQPQHF